Presented here are 25 T cell receptor beta chains from one specimen sequenced in a study of vaccination effects on CD4 cells after COVID-19. No antigen is known for these receptors. Expansion of antigen-specific CD4+ T cells with viral peptide pools was carried out by the ViraFEST assay before sequencing. Isolating CD4+ T cells followed approximately nine days of culture. Participants completed two doses of the BNT162b2 or mRNA-1273 vaccine. Generated by immunoSEQ multiplex PCR, the TCRdb table keeps only in-frame clones and is missing some. The profile covers 15,000 or so clones, with roughly 70% appearing a single time and more than 20% taken by the ten largest. Sequenced here: CD4+ T cells from PBMCs cultured with HCoV-NL63 spike peptides, sampled after COVID-19 vaccination. The receptor set was obtained from a human donor who received a COVID-19 vaccine.

V usage is TRBV6-4 and J usage is TRBJ2-1; D may correspond to TRBD1 or TRBD2 (5 bases each). Trimming pared 3 bases from V and 4 bases from J, leaving 13 bases between. The CDR3 is 15 residues long. From germline, CDR1 is MRHNA and CDR2 SNTAGT. This CDR3 reads CASSDFGASYNEQFF. The CDR3 DNA reads as TGTGCCAGCAGTGATTTCGGGGCCTCTTACAATGAGCAGTTCTTC.

The V call is TRBV6-5, the J call TRBJ1-5, with no clear D. There are 13 residues in the CDR3. Germline V lookup: CDR1 MNHEY, CDR2 SVGAGI. V lost 2 bases and J 5 bases, leaving 7 bases between the germline ends. Written as DNA, the CDR3 is TGTGCCAGCAGTTACAGTATCGATCAGCCCCAGCATTTT. It encodes CASSYSIDQPQHF.

V and J are TRBV6-6 and TRBJ1-1; D gene uncertain. The CDR3 consists of 14 residues. CDR1 MNHNY and CDR2 SVGAGI come from the germline V gene (reference sequence). The V gene lost 4 bases and the J gene lost 0 bases, with 9 bases spanning the gap. CDR3 amino acids: CASSSSWLNTEAFF. CDR3 nucleotide sequence: TGTGCCAGCAGTTCCTCTTGGCTGAACACTGAAGCTTTCTTT.

The chain has TRBV9 and TRBJ2-3; D possibly corresponds to TRBD1 (6 bases). The CDR3 covers 16 residues. V was clipped by 0 bases and J by 0 bases, with 11 bases between them. CDR1 is SGDLS, CDR2 YYNGEE, per germline. CDR3 in DNA: TGTGCCAGCAGCGTAGGGGGACACCCTAGCACAGATACGCAGTATTTT. Encoded protein: CASSVGGHPSTDTQYF.

This clone came up once. V usage is TRBV5-1 and J usage is TRBJ2-7, with 9 bases that match TRBD1. Trimming took 4 bases from V and 4 from J; bases not matched to a gene: 12. This CDR3 comprises 16 residues. CDR1 and CDR2 from the germline V gene are SGHRS and YFSETQ. CDR3 coding DNA: TGCGCCAGCAGCCGTTCGTTACAGGGGGCGAGTTACGAGCAGTACTTC. It yields the protein CASSRSLQGASYEQYF.

V usage is TRBV7-2 and J usage is TRBJ1-1; 7 nucleotides match TRBD1. This CDR3 comprises 13 residues. Germline V CDR1 and CDR2: SGHTA, FQGNSA. V trimming: 4 bases; J trimming: 4 bases; junction bases outside the gene matches: 3. CDR3 in DNA: TGTGCCAGCAGCTCACAGGGGTCCACTGAAGCTTTCTTT. The encoded protein is CASSSQGSTEAFF.

The chain has TRBV7-6 and TRBJ1-3, with D perhaps matching TRBD1 (5 bases). V was trimmed by 5 bases and J by 2 bases, leaving 13 bases between them. There are 15 residues in the CDR3. The germline CDR1 and CDR2 sequences are SGHVS and FNYEAQ. CDR3 in amino acids: CASSPGSGTGNTIYF. CDR3 DNA: TGTGCCAGCAGCCCAGGGTCAGGGACTGGAAACACCATATATTTT. The whole variable domain, remainder taken from reference TRBV7-6 and TRBJ1-3, is GAGVSQSPRYKVTKRGQDVALRCDPISGHVSLYWYRQALGQGPEFLTYFNYEAQQDKSGLPNDRFSAERPEGSISTLTIQRTEQRDSAMYRCASSPGSGTGNTIYFGEGSWLTVV.

This sequence joins TRBV5-1 and TRBJ2-7; possibly TRBD1 for D (6 bases). The V gene's germline CDR1 is SGHRS and CDR2 YFSETQ. The germline V and J ends were trimmed by 2 bases and 0 bases, with 12 bases remaining between them. The CDR3 consists of 15 residues. DNA of the CDR3: TGCGCCAGCAGCTTAATCGGACAGAGCTCCTACGAGCAGTACTTC. This encodes CASSLIGQSSYEQYF. Complete variable domain (other parts from reference TRBV5-1 and TRBJ2-7): KAGVTQTPRYLIKTRGQQVTLSCSPISGHRSVSWYQQTPGQGLQFLFEYFSETQRNKGNFPGRFSGRQFSNSRSEMNVSTLELGDSALYLCASSLIGQSSYEQYFGPGTRLTVT.

This clone turned up a few times. The CDR3 protein is CASSEQTTNTGELFF. For the CDR3, the DNA is TGTGCCAGCAGCGAGCAGACAACCAACACCGGGGAGCTGTTTTTT. The chain employs TRBV9 and TRBJ2-2; D uncertain. Per the germline V gene, CDR1 is SGDLS and CDR2 is YYNGEE. Trimming removed 3 bases from V and 2 bases from J, with 11 bases in between. The CDR3 is 15 residues long.

This clone has more than one count but fewer than ten. The chain uses TRBV27 and TRBJ2-7, with TRBD2 matching over 15 bases. The ends lost 4 bases at V and 2 bases at J; junction bases unmatched: 3. Germline-derived CDR1 and CDR2 are MNHEY and SMNVEV (reference sequence). The CDR3 length is 16 residues. The CDR3 reads CASSSGTSGRTYEQYF. In nucleotides, the CDR3 is TGTGCCAGCAGTTCCGGGACTAGCGGGAGGACCTACGAGCAGTACTTC.

In its sample, this clone was seen a few times. The rearrangement links TRBV19 to TRBJ1-5; 7 positions match TRBD1. This CDR3 is 15 amino acids long. V trimming: 8 bases; J trimming: 0 bases; junction bases outside the gene matches: 7. Germline V CDR1 and CDR2: LNHDA, SQIVND (reference sequence). CDR3 in DNA: TGTGCCAGTCGGGTGACAGGGAATAGCAATCAGCCCCAGCATTTT. This sequence encodes CASRVTGNSNQPQHF.

The chain combines TRBV6-5 with TRBJ1-1, with a weak D call TRBD1 (6 bases). There are 14 residues in the CDR3. V lost 5 bases and J 1 base, leaving 11 bases between the germline ends. The germline V gene has CDR1 MNHEY and CDR2 SVGAGI. CDR3 DNA sequence: TGTGCCAGCAGTACAGGGTCGACGAACACTGAAGCTTTCTTT. Amino acid sequence: CASSTGSTNTEAFF.

CDR3 sequence reads: CASSQDPQGIPSYEQYF. CDR3 bases: TGTGCCAGCAGCCAAGATCCTCAGGGGATCCCCTCCTACGAGCAGTACTTC. The chain employs TRBV3-1 (or the pseudogene TRBV3-2) and TRBJ2-7, with D tentatively TRBD1 (6 bases). Germline loops: CDR1 LGHDT, CDR2 YNNKEL (reference sequence). Trimming shortened V by 0 bases and J by 0 bases, and 15 bases separated the two germline ends. The length of the CDR3 is 17 residues.

This rearrangement joins TRBV9 to TRBJ2-2; 7 positions agree with TRBD2. Germline CDR1 SGDLS, CDR2 YYNGEE. Trimming cost V 0 bases and J 1 base; bases outside gene matches: 9. The CDR3 extends over 18 amino acids. The CDR3 here is CASSVGGWGGGNTGELFF. The DNA for the CDR3 is TGTGCCAGCAGCGTAGGAGGCTGGGGCGGGGGGAACACCGGGGAGCTGTTTTTT.

This clone was recorded once. The chain uses TRBV6-1 and TRBJ2-3; 9 bases line up with TRBD2. The CDR3 contains 18 residues. Looked up from germline, CDR1 is MNHNS and CDR2 is SASEGT. V lost 0 bases and J lost 2; bases outside the gene matches: 9. The CDR3 DNA reads TGTGCCAGCAGTGAAGCGGGGAGAGCGGGAGGTTACACAGATACGCAGTATTTT. This gives the protein CASSEAGRAGGYTDTQYF.

This chain uses TRBV2 with TRBJ2-5; 8 positions agree with TRBD1. Losses at the gene ends were 8 bases for V and 5 bases for J; bases not matched to a gene: 7. The CDR3 contains 13 residues. The germline V gene encodes CDR1 SNHLY and CDR2 FYNNEI. CDR3 residues: CASVLDRAETQYF. The CDR3 DNA reads TGTGCCAGCGTCTTGGACAGGGCGGAGACCCAGTACTTC. Together with reference TRBV2 and TRBJ2-5, the CDR3 gives the full variable domain: EPEVTQTPSHQVTQMGQEVILRCVPISNHLYFYWYRQILGQKVEFLVSFYNNEISEKSEIFDDQFSVERPDGSNFTLKIRSTKLEDSAMYFCASVLDRAETQYFGPGTRLLVL.

This clone turned up a few times. The V gene is TRBV2, the J gene TRBJ1-2, with D unclear. Germline assignment: CDR1 SNHLY and CDR2 FYNNEI. V lost 4 bases and J 4 bases, leaving 4 bases between the germline ends. The CDR3 is made up of 11 amino acids. The CDR3 nucleotides read TGTGCCAGCAGTGTGGTCTATGGCTACACCTTC. Translation: CASSVVYGYTF.

The chain carries TRBV29-1 and TRBJ2-7, with D hard to call. Trimming cost V 4 bases and J 1 base, with 11 bases left between them. There are 13 residues in the CDR3. Germline lookup yields CDR1 SQVTM and CDR2 ANQGSEA. The DNA of the CDR3 is TGCAGCGTTGTGAGCGCGTATTCCTACGAGCAGTACTTC. Translation gives CSVVSAYSYEQYF.

The chain combines TRBV7-2 with TRBJ1-6, with D perhaps TRBD1 (5 bases). Trimming left V 4 bases short and J 1 base short, with 14 bases between. Germline V lookup: CDR1 SGHTA, CDR2 FQGNSA. The CDR3 is 17 amino acids. This CDR3 is CASSSGGVGSYNSPLHF. CDR3 coding DNA: TGTGCCAGCAGCTCGGGGGGGGTGGGATCCTATAATTCACCCCTCCACTTT.

This chain links TRBV3-1 (or the pseudogene TRBV3-2) with TRBJ2-5; either TRBD1 or TRBD2 may supply D (5 bases each). The CDR3 runs to 11 residues. Between the trimmed V and J ends, which lost 4 bases and 10 bases, there was a span of 10 bases. Germline CDR1 and CDR2: LGHDT and YNNKEL (reference sequence). The CDR3 here is CASSLGDVQYF. For the CDR3, the DNA is TGTGCCAGCAGCCTTGGGGACGTCCAGTACTTC.

The rearrangement links TRBV5-5 to TRBJ2-1; TRBD2 matches 13 bases. The germline CDR1 and CDR2 sequences are SGHKS and YYEKEE (reference sequence). The CDR3 spans 18 residues. V lost 2 bases, J lost 4 bases, and 9 bases stayed unmatched. The CDR3 spells CASSFDRTSGGDYNEQFF. The CDR3 DNA sequence: TGTGCCAGCAGCTTCGATAGGACTAGCGGGGGTGATTACAATGAGCAGTTCTTC.

The gene calls are TRBV6-5 and TRBJ1-1; D is ambiguous. Trimming pared 0 bases from V and 4 bases from J, leaving 9 bases between. This CDR3 comprises 14 residues. Germline V lookup: CDR1 MNHEY, CDR2 SVGAGI. DNA for the CDR3: TGTGCCAGCAGTTACTCCCAGAGAGGCACTGAAGCTTTCTTT. Protein: CASSYSQRGTEAFF.

This clone occurred a few times. This rearrangement joins TRBV6-2 or TRBV6-3 to TRBJ1-5; perhaps TRBD1 as D (5 bases). This CDR3 is built from 16 residues. Germline assignment: CDR1 MNHEY and CDR2 SVGEGT. The V end lost 3 bases, the J end lost 1 base, and 13 bases lay between the germline ends. The CDR3 sequence: CASSYRRGRSNQPQHF. The CDR3 region has the DNA TGTGCCAGCAGTTATCGAAGGGGACGGAGCAATCAGCCCCAGCATTTT.

This clone was seen once. The rearrangement uses TRBV27 and TRBJ2-2; D is possibly TRBD1 or TRBD2 (5 bases each). The V gene's germline CDR1 is MNHEY and CDR2 SMNVEV (reference sequence). V was clipped by 6 bases and J by 8 bases, with 13 bases between them. This CDR3 contains 13 residues. Here the CDR3 reads CASRRSGGGELFF. For the CDR3, the DNA is TGTGCCAGCAGAAGATCTGGGGGTGGGGAGCTGTTTTTT.

This clone occurred a few times. Written as DNA, the CDR3 is TGTGCCAGCAGCTCCGACAGGGGGCAAGGCTATGGCTACACCTTC. This translates into CASSSDRGQGYGYTF. The V gene is TRBV5-6, the J gene TRBJ1-2, with 10 bases that match TRBD1. Trimming removed 3 bases from V and 4 bases from J; junction bases left unmatched: 6. The length of the CDR3 is 15 residues. CDR1 is SGHDT, CDR2 YYEEEE, per germline.